This T cell receptor (beta chain) was captured in a study of T cell changes during pregnancy in multiple sclerosis. The germline gives CDR1 MDHEN, CDR2 SYDVKM. Trimming cost V 4 bases and J 6 bases, with 7 bases left between them. The CDR3 has 11 residues. The protocol was immunoSEQ multiplex PCR, while the TCRdb copy is restricted to in-frame clones and leaves out a portion. The sample gives around 110,000 clones, roughly 89% of which show up once; 1.5% to 2% is in the top ten. The TCR was taken from a female donor with multiple sclerosis, enrolled in a pregnancy study. The rearrangement joins TRBV28 to TRBJ2-7, with D possibly being TRBD2 (6 bases). Sequences were derived from peripheral blood, sampled before pregnancy. CDR3 sequence (DNA): TGTGCCAGCAGTTGGAGGGGCGAGCAGTACTTC. Translation: CASSWRGEQYF.